This T cell receptor beta chain came from a study of blood T cells in healthy people across ages (dated by TCRdb to 2015 to 2017). Describing the broader study: Template switching captured roughly one uniquely barcoded TCR beta cDNA molecule per two T cells in model experiments. Age-related changes in TCR beta repertoire diversity were measured in the study by deep sequencing normalized with unique cDNA molecular identifiers. The donors were split into four age groups: young (average 16 years), middle-aged (over 35), aged (about 56) and long-lived (roughly 86). For two donors (one aged 18 to 30 and one aged 80 or older), the study analyzed two additional independent replicas of 1 million unique cDNA reads from the same blood draw. To avoid experimental bias, donors of different ages were randomly spread across the sequencing lanes.

The roughly 42 donors, aged about 6 to 95 years, were systemically healthy Caucasian individuals from Russia. Ten milliliters of peripheral blood were drawn from each donor into EDTA-treated Vacutainer tubes. Ficoll-Paque density-gradient centrifugation was used to isolate PBMCs, with at least 6 million per sample. Trizol reagent was used to extract total RNA from the PBMCs, yielding at least 5.5 micrograms per sample. For every donor, flow cytometry on a PBMC aliquot measured the percentage of naive CD45RAhigh/CD27high T cells. General findings and caveats noted by the study authors: Because donor CMV infection status was unknown, age-related changes in expanded clonotypes were potentially confounded. The long-lived group showed more naive CD4+ T cells, fewer expanded clones and increased TCR diversity than the aged group, suggesting age selection. Estimates of total diversity based on one million sequenced T cells were regarded as lower bounds and as underestimates. Observed TCR beta diversity per million T cells fell roughly linearly with age, and a significant reduction was already apparent by age around 44. Because profiling used bulk unsorted PBMCs, naive and antigen-experienced compartments could not be compared conclusively. The percentage of naive T cells measured by flow cytometry correlated strongly with observed TCR beta diversity.

Looking up the germline V gene yields CDR1 MNHEY and CDR2 SVGEGT. Trimming takes 8 bases off V and 14 bases off J; junction bases not matched to a gene: 6. The CDR3 goes from the cysteine to the phenylalanine over 12 residues. Only the CDR3 portion is preserved as DNA: 36 bases, with reading frame beginning at the first base. This clonotype has a handful of counts. Its antigen target is currently unknown. Within one base of it there is no much larger clone, and no base qualities were kept. Library method: 5' RACE. Sequencing relied on an Illumina HiSeq 2500. A second PCR of roughly 7 to 11 cycles was performed with a sample-barcoded 5' primer and a J-beta primer mix. A unique molecular identifier was introduced onto each TCR beta cDNA molecule by a template-switch 5' adaptor carrying 12 random nucleotides. Each sample yielded at least 2.5 million CDR3-containing paired-end reads. All of the RNA was converted into first-strand cDNA using the Mint cDNA synthesis kit, with a TRBC-specific oligonucleotide serving as the primer. Following uracil-DNA glycosylase treatment, a first 18-cycle PCR with universal primers M1SS and BC2_uni_R was performed on all cDNA. Processing in the source paper ran as follows. Normalization of each sample was performed by random selection of 1 million high-quality reads, each carrying a distinct molecular identifier. Reads with shared molecular identifiers were discarded instead of being binned into consensus sequences. MiTCR, with a Q25 quality threshold and the strictest error-elimination algorithm, was used for CDR3 identification, clonotype clustering and error correction. A nonparametric unseen species model with Euler transformation was used to estimate lower-bound total TCR beta diversity. In TCRdb, the public reads were trimmed at Q25 with fastp and aligned with MiXCR, with productive beta chains retained. One record per CDR3 amino acid sequence lists the most common genes and DNA. Clone size and V and J calls follow TCRdb, not the original study. The sample includes 540,000 or so distinct CDR3 sequences, with around half observed a single time. The top ten clones comprise about 22% of the sample.

The sequencing input was blood. The sequence came from a man older than 75 in good health. The V and J segments used are TRBV6-2 or TRBV6-3 and TRBJ2-1; the junction holds 13 bases that match TRBD2. The CDR3 reads CASSPGTSGEFF. The sequenced DNA: TGTGCCAGCTCCCCGGGGACTAGCGGGGAGTTCTTC.